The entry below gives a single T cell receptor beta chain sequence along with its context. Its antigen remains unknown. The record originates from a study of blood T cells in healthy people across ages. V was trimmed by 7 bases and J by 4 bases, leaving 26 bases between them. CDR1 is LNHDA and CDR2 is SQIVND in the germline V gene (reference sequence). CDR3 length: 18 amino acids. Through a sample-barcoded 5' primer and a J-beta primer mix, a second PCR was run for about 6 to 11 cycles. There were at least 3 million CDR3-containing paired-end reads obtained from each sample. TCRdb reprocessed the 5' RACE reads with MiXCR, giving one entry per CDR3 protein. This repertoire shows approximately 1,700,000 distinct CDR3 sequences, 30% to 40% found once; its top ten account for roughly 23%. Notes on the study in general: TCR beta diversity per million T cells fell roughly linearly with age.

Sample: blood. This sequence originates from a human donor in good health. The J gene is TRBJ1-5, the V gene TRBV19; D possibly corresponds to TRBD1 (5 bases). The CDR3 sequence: CASKEIRFGREGNQPQHF. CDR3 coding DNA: TGTGCCAGTAAGGAGATTCGATTTGGTAGGGAGGGGAATCAGCCCCAGCATTTT.